This passage covers 9 T cell receptor beta chains from one sample sequenced in a study of T cell repertoires in cytomegalovirus infection. TCRdb redid the calling of the reads with MiXCR, one entry per CDR3 protein. Seen here are a few hundred thousand distinct CDR3 sequences, approximately 25% observed once, and the top ten hold less than 15%. The sample was PBMCs. Source of these receptors: a human donor in good health (CMV status not recorded). Some clones in this sample may be carry-over from other donors' samples.

This clonotype was observed many times. The rearrangement uses TRBV7-2 and TRBJ2-4; 7 bases are shared with TRBD2. This CDR3 is 15 amino acids long. V trimming: 3 bases; J trimming: 3 bases; junction bases outside the gene matches: 5. The germline V gene has CDR1 SGHTA and CDR2 FQGNSA. The CDR3 bases are TGTGCCAGCAGCTTTCAGCGGGATGGCAAAAACATTCAGTACTTC. This gives the protein CASSFQRDGKNIQYF.

The chain is built from TRBV28 and TRBJ2-1; 12 positions agree with TRBD2. V shed 10 bases, J shed 7 bases, and the junction held 8 bases outside the gene matches. CDR1 MDHEN and CDR2 SYDVKM come from the germline V gene. There are 14 residues in the CDR3. The CDR3 DNA sequence: TGTGCCAACAAAACCGGGACTAGCGGGAATGAGCAGTTCTTC. Encoded protein: CANKTGTSGNEQFF. The full variable domain, rest sourced from reference TRBV28 and TRBJ2-1, is DVKVTQSSRYLVKRTGEKVFLECVQDMDHENMFWYRQDPGLGLRLIYFSYDVKMKEKGDIPEGYSVSREKKERFSLILESASTNQTSMYLCANKTGTSGNEQFFGPGTRLTVL.

This clonotype showed up many times. CDR3 loop: CASSHHGYGNTIYF. The CDR3 DNA reads as TGTGCCAGCAGTCATCATGGGTATGGAAACACCATATATTTT. J is TRBJ1-3 and V is TRBV12-3 or TRBV12-4; no clear D. CDR3 size: 14 residues. Trimming removed 5 bases at V and 3 bases at J, with 11 bases between.

V gene TRBV7-2 combines with J gene TRBJ1-3; tentative D call: TRBD1 (6 bases). Germline V gene data show CDR1 as SGHTA and CDR2 as FQGNSA. The CDR3 is 15 amino acids. Trimming stripped 5 bases from V and 0 bases from J, with 11 bases between. The CDR3 sequence: CASSPTTGSGNTIYF. DNA for the CDR3: TGTGCCAGCAGCCCGACGACAGGCTCTGGAAACACCATATATTTT.

The chain couples TRBV30 to TRBJ2-2; 12 bases map to TRBD1. The CDR3 runs 16 residues. Germline V gene sequence: CDR1 GTSNPN, CDR2 SVGIG (reference sequence). V lost 5 bases and J lost 5; bases outside the gene matches: 9. The CDR3, as DNA: TGTGCCTGGCCCGGGACAGGGGGCAGTAAAACCGGGGAGCTGTTTTTT. Protein product: CAWPGTGGSKTGELFF. Filled out from reference TRBV30 and TRBJ2-2, the complete variable domain reads SQTIHQWPATLVQPVGSPLSLECTVEGTSNPNLYWYRQAAGRGLQLLFYSVGIGQISSEVPQNLSASRPQDRQFILSSKKLLLSDSGFYLCAWPGTGGSKTGELFFGEGSRLTVL.

J is TRBJ1-2 and V is TRBV24-1; the D is unclear. Germline CDR1 reads KGHDR; CDR2 reads SFDVKD. Trimming removed 6 bases from V and 4 bases from J, with 8 bases in between. This CDR3 is 12 amino acids long. This CDR3 reads CATSIGTYGYTF. DNA for the CDR3: TGTGCCACCAGTATAGGAACCTATGGCTACACCTTC.

This clonotype was observed a handful of times. The V gene is TRBV4-1, the J gene TRBJ1-4, with no clear D. V shed 5 bases and J shed 0 bases, with 25 bases lying between them. CDR1 and CDR2 from the germline V gene are MGHRA and YSYEKL. This CDR3 is built from 20 residues. CDR3 loop: CASSFSPKISGSPTNEKLFF. CDR3 DNA sequence: TGCGCCAGCAGCTTTAGCCCTAAGATTTCGGGGTCTCCAACTAATGAAAAACTGTTTTTT.

This chain uses TRBV10-3 with TRBJ1-1, with 8 bases matching TRBD1. Germline V lookup: CDR1 ENHRY, CDR2 SYGVKD. Trimming took 6 bases from V and 0 from J; bases not matched to a gene: 3. The CDR3 consists of 14 residues. CDR3 sequence: CAISPTGVNTEAFF. The CDR3 DNA reads TGTGCCATCAGCCCGACAGGGGTGAACACTGAAGCTTTCTTT.

The chain couples TRBV11-3 to TRBJ1-2; possible D gene TRBD1, 5 bases. The CDR3 runs to 13 residues. Trimming shortened V by 3 bases and J by 13 bases, and 18 bases separated the two germline ends. In germline, CDR1 is SGHNT, CDR2 YENEEA. CDR3 coding DNA: TGTGCCAGCAGCTTTTTGGGGGGAAACGCCTGCACCTTC. Protein product: CASSFLGGNACTF.